This T cell receptor (beta chain) was retrieved from a study of T cell responses to AZD1222 COVID-19 vaccine. Study-level background: Researchers grouped second doses given at about 4 or about 12 weeks into one pool. Study-wide points: The donor group comprised mostly white British people and more females; the analysis possibly underestimated clonal diversity. Only five to seven AZD1222 recipients tested seropositive at baseline. Nearly half of spike-specific TCRs reportedly target variant regions that are unmutated in the B.1.351 and B.1.1.7 variants.

As for this clone: Its antigen is not identified.

The CDR3 extends over 13 amino acids. Between the trimmed V and J ends, which lost 5 bases and 1 base, there was a span of 8 bases. Looked up from germline, CDR1 is SGHTA and CDR2 is FQGNSA. The table came from immunoSEQ multiplex PCR; TCRdb's copy has only in-frame clones and leaves some out. The data show about 100,000 clones, with around 90% seen just once and 1.7% held by the top ten. Sample: peripheral blood, taken on day 0 of AZD1222 vaccination. This TCR came from an adult in good health. The chain is built from TRBV7-2 and TRBJ1-1; D gene unclear. CDR3: CASSDQQNTEAFF. CDR3 coding DNA: TGTGCCAGCAGCGATCAGCAGAACACTGAAGCTTTCTTT.